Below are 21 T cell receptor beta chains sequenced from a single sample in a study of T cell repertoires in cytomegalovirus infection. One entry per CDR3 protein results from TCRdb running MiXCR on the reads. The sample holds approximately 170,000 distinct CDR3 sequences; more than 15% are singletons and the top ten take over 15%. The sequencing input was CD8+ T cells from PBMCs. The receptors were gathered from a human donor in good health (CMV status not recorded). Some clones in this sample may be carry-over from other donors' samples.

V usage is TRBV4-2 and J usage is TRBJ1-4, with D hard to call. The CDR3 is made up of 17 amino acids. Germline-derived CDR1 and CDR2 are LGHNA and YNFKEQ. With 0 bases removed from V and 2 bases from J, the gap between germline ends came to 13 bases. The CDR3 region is CASSQDRKGVTNEKLFF. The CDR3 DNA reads TGTGCCAGCAGCCAAGATCGAAAGGGCGTGACTAATGAAAAACTGTTTTTT.

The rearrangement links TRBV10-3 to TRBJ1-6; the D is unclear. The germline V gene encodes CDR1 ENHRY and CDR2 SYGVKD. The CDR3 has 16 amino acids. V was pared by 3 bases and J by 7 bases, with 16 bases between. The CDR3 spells CAISDGPQVGNSPLHF. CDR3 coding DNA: TGTGCCATCAGTGACGGACCCCAGGTGGGGAATTCACCCCTCCACTTT.

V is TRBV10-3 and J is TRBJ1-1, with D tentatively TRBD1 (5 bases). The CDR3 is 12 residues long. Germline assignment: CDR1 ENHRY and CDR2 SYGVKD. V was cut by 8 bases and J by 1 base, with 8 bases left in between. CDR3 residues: CAIEGTNTEAFF. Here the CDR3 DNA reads TGTGCCATCGAAGGGACGAACACTGAAGCTTTCTTT.

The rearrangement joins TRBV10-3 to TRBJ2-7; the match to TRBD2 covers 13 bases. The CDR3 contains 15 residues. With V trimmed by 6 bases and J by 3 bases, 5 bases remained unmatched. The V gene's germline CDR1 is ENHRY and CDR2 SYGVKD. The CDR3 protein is CAIRFGLAGDYEQYF. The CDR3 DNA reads TGTGCCATCAGATTTGGACTAGCGGGAGACTACGAGCAGTACTTC.

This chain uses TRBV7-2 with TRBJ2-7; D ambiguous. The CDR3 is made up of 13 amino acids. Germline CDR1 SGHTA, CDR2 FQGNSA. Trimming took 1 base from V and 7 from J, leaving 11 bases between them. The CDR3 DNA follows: TGTGCCAGCAGCTTAGGGGGTTCCGGGGAGCAGTACTTC. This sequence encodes CASSLGGSGEQYF.

The CDR3: CASSYRSGDRGGYTF. CDR3 sequence (DNA): TGTGCCAGCAGTTACCGCAGCGGGGACAGGGGCGGCTACACCTTC. The J gene is TRBJ1-2, the V gene TRBV6-5; 10 bases are shared with TRBD1. V was clipped by 2 bases and J by 8 bases; unmatched bases: 8. Germline-derived CDR1 and CDR2 are MNHEY and SVGAGI. The CDR3 has 15 amino acids.

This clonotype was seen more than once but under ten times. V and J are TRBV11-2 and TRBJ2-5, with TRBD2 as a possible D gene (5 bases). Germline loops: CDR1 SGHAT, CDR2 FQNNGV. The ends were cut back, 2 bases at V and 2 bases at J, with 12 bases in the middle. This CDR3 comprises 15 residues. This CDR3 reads CASSLLWRGQETQYF. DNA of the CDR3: TGTGCCAGCAGCTTACTCTGGAGAGGGCAAGAGACCCAGTACTTC.

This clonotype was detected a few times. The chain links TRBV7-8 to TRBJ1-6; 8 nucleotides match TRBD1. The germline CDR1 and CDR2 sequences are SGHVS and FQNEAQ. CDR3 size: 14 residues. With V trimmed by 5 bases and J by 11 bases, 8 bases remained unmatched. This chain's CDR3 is CASSPETGVPPLHF. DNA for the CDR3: TGTGCCAGCAGCCCTGAGACAGGGGTGCCACCCCTCCACTTT.

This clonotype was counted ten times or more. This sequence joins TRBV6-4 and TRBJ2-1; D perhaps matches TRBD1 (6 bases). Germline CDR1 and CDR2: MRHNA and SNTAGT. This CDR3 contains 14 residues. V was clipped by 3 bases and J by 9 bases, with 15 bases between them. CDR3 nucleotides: TGTGCCAGCAGTGAGGGACAAACGGCGACTGAGCAGTTCTTC. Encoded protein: CASSEGQTATEQFF.

This CDR3 is CASSFAGQGIEKLFF. The CDR3 DNA follows: TGTGCCAGCAGTTTCGCGGGACAGGGGATTGAAAAACTGTTTTTT. The gene calls are TRBV6-5 and TRBJ1-4; 10 nucleotides agree with TRBD1. The V gene end was trimmed by 4 bases and the J gene end by 7 bases; junction bases not matched to a gene: 6. The germline V gene has CDR1 MNHEY and CDR2 SVGAGI. The CDR3 has 15 amino acids.

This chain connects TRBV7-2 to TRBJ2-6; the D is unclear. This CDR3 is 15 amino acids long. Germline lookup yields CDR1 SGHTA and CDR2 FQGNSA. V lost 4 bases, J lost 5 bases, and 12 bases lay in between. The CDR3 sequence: CASSSSLHWANVLTF. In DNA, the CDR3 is TGTGCCAGCAGCTCCTCTCTCCATTGGGCCAACGTCCTGACTTTC. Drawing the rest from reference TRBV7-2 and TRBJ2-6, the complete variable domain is GAGVSQSPSNKVTEKGKDVELRCDPISGHTALYWYRQSLGQGLEFLIYFQGNSAPDKSGLPSDRFSAERTGGSVSTLTIQRTQQEDSAVYLCASSSSLHWANVLTFGAGSRLTVL.

CDR3 loop: CSARTSGSLYEQYF. The DNA of the CDR3 is TGCAGTGCTCGGACTAGCGGGAGTCTCTACGAGCAGTACTTC. This chain links TRBV20-1 with TRBJ2-7; 13 bases align to TRBD2. V shed 5 bases, J shed 3 bases, and the junction held 4 bases outside the gene matches. Germline V CDR1 and CDR2: DFQATT, SNEGSKA (reference sequence). The CDR3 covers 14 residues.

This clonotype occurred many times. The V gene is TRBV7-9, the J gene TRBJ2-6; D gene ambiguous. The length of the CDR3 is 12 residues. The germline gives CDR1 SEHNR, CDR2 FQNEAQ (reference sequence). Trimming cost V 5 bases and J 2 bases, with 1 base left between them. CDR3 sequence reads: CASSPGANVLTF. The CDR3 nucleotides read TGTGCCAGCAGCCCTGGGGCCAACGTCCTGACTTTC.

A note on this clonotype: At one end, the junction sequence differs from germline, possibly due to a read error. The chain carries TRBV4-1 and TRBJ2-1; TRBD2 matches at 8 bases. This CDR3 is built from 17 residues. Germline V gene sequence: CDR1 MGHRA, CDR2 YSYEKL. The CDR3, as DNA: TGTGCCAGCAGCCATTTTCCCGGGACTAGTAAAAACAATGAGCAGTTCTTC. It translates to CASSHFPGTSKNNEQFF.

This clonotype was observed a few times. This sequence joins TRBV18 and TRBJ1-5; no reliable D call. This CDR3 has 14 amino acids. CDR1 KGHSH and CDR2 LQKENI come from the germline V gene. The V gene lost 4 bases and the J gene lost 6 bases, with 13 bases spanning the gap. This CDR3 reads CASSRRLKGQPQHF. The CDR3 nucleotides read TGTGCCAGCTCACGACGGCTAAAGGGTCAGCCCCAGCATTTT.

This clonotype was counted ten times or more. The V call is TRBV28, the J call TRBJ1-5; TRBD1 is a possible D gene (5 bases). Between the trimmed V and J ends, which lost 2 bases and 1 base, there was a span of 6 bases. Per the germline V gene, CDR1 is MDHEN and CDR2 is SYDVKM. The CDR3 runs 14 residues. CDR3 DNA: TGTGCCAGCAGTTTAAGGGACAGCAATCAGCCCCAGCATTTT. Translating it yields CASSLRDSNQPQHF.

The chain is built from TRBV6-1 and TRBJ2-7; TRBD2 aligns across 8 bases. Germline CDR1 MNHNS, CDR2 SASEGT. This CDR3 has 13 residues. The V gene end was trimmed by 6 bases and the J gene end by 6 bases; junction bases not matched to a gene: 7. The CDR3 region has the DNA TGTGCCAGCAGCCCACAAGCGGGAGTCGAGCAGTACTTC. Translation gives CASSPQAGVEQYF.

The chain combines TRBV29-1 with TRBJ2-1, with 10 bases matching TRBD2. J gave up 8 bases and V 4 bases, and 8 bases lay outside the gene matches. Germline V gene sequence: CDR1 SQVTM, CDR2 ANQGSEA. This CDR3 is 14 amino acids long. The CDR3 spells CSVGGGLAIHEQFF. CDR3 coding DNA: TGCAGCGTTGGGGGGGGACTAGCGATCCATGAGCAGTTCTTC.

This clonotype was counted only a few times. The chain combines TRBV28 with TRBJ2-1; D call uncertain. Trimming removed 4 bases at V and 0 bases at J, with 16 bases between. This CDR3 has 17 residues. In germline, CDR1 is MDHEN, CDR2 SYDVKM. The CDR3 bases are TGTGCCAGCAGTTCTGGGGTATATCCGGGCTCCTACAATGAGCAGTTCTTC. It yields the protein CASSSGVYPGSYNEQFF.

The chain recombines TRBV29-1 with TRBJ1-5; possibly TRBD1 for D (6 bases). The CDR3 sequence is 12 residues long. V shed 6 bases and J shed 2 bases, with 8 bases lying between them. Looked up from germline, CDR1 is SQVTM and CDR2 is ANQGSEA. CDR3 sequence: CSVQGGNQPQHF. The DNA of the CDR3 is TGCAGCGTACAGGGAGGCAATCAGCCCCAGCATTTT.

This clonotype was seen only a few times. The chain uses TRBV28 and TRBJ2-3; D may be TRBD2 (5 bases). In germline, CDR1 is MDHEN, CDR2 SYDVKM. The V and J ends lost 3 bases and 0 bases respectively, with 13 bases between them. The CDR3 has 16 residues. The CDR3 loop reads CASSFKREKSTDTQYF. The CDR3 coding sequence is TGTGCCAGCAGTTTTAAGAGGGAGAAGAGCACAGATACGCAGTATTTT.